This T cell receptor beta chain was recovered during a study of PD-L1 blockade in urothelial cancer. The overall study: Analysis of blood occurred 3 weeks (second dose) and 6 weeks after treatment start.

The CDR3 has 16 amino acids. The germline CDR1 and CDR2 sequences are MGHRA and YSYEKL. Between the trimmed V and J ends, which lost 0 bases and 0 bases, there was a span of 9 bases. General observations from the study: The study found that durable-benefit patients expanded tumor-associated blood clones more at 3 weeks. Better progression-free and overall survival followed lower pretreatment blood clonality.

To note about this clone: Its antigen is unidentified.

Profiling relied on immunoSEQ multiplex PCR, and the TCRdb table lists in-frame clones only, not all of them. This table has 85,000 to 90,000 clones, 90% to 95% appearing once. The chain uses TRBV4-1 and TRBJ2-1; D not resolved. This specimen consisted of PBMCs, obtained around atezolizumab (anti-PD-L1) treatment. This receptor was taken from a man between 60 and 70 years old with urothelial cancer. This CDR3 reads CASSQELAFSYNEQFF. In DNA, the CDR3 is TGCGCCAGCAGCCAAGAATTGGCCTTCTCCTACAATGAGCAGTTCTTC.